The 10 T cell receptor beta chains in this list originate from one sample, sequenced in a study of blood T cell repertoires in COVID-19. The table came from immunoSEQ multiplex PCR; TCRdb's copy has only in-frame clones and leaves some out. Of about 310,000 clones in the sample, around 87% are singletons; the top ten hold roughly 7.1%. Input material: peripheral blood. The receptor source for this set is a woman aged 50 to 60 who had recovered from COVID-19.

In regard to this clone: One base away lies a much larger clone, so this may be a sequencing read error. This sequence joins TRBV28 and TRBJ1-1; tentative D call: TRBD1 (6 bases). V was clipped by 3 bases and J by 1 base, with 6 bases between them. The length of the CDR3 is 13 residues. Germline V gene lookup returns CDR1 MDHEN and CDR2 SYDVKM. The CDR3 DNA reads as TGTGCCAGCAGTTTGGGACAGAACACTGAAGCTTTCTTT. It codes for CASSLGQNTEAFF. The full variable domain, with the rest looked up from reference TRBV28 and TRBJ1-1, is DVKVTQSSRYLVKRTGEKVFLECVQDMDHENMFWYRQDPGLGLRLIYFSYDVKMKEKGDIPEGYSVSREKKERFSLILESASTNQTSMYLCASSLGQNTEAFFGQGTRLTVV.

The rearrangement joins TRBV27 to TRBJ1-2; D possibly corresponds to TRBD1 (6 bases). This CDR3 is built from 16 residues. Germline V CDR1 and CDR2: MNHEY, SMNVEV (reference sequence). The V end lost 0 bases, the J end lost 6 bases, and 17 bases lay between the germline ends. The CDR3: CASSLSLPGARDGYTF. DNA for the CDR3: TGTGCCAGCAGTTTATCGCTGCCAGGGGCAAGAGATGGCTACACCTTC.

The rearrangement uses TRBV6-5 and TRBJ1-1; 10 bases map to TRBD1. V lost 2 bases and J lost 4; bases outside the gene matches: 4. The CDR3 is 15 amino acids. The germline CDR1 and CDR2 sequences are MNHEY and SVGAGI. The CDR3, as DNA: TGTGCCAGCAGTTACCAGGGACAGGGGCGCACTGAAGCTTTCTTT. Protein product: CASSYQGQGRTEAFF.

V is TRBV4-3 and J is TRBJ1-4; 7 bases match TRBD1. Looked up from germline, CDR1 is LGHNA and CDR2 is YSLEER. The CDR3 sequence is 16 residues long. V lost 1 base to trimming and J lost 4 bases; unmatched junction nucleotides: 6. The CDR3 DNA sequence: TGCGCCAGCAGCCAAGCTCTCCGGGACAGTAATGAAAAACTGTTTTTT. This encodes CASSQALRDSNEKLFF.

This chain connects TRBV28 to TRBJ1-5; D is possibly TRBD1 (5 bases). This CDR3 region has 15 residues. Germline V lookup: CDR1 MDHEN, CDR2 SYDVKM. Trimming removed 5 bases from V and 6 bases from J, with 17 bases in between. CDR3 DNA sequence: TGTGCCAGCAGTCCCTCGCAGGGAGGGCGTCAGCCCCAGCATTTT. The encoded protein is CASSPSQGGRQPQHF.

The J gene is TRBJ1-4, the V gene TRBV28, with a possible D match to TRBD1 (5 bases). Germline CDR1 and CDR2: MDHEN and SYDVKM. V was shortened by 5 bases and J by 7 bases, with 26 bases between the two germline ends. The CDR3 is 18 amino acids. The CDR3 is CASSRFGGGGRSFEKLFF. CDR3 coding DNA: TGTGCCAGCAGTAGATTTGGGGGGGGTGGACGATCCTTTGAAAAACTGTTTTTT.

The rearrangement links TRBV5-5 to TRBJ1-1; the D gene is possibly TRBD1 (6 bases). V lost 4 bases and J lost 0, with 13 bases in between. Per germline, CDR1 SGHKS and CDR2 YYEKEE (reference sequence). The CDR3 contains 15 residues. CDR3: CASSQLGGLNTEAFF. The CDR3 DNA follows: TGTGCCAGCAGCCAATTAGGGGGACTGAACACTGAAGCTTTCTTT.

This chain links TRBV20-1 with TRBJ1-2; D is uncertain. Germline V gives CDR1 DFQATT, CDR2 SNEGSKA (reference sequence). V shed 3 bases and J shed 5 bases, with 7 bases lying between them. CDR3 length equals 11 residues. CDR3 region: CSASRGYGYTF. As DNA, the CDR3 is TGCAGTGCTAGTCGAGGGTATGGCTACACCTTC.

The chain carries TRBV6-2 or TRBV6-3 and TRBJ1-5, with TRBD1 matching 9 bases. The CDR3 runs to 14 residues. With 3 bases clipped from V and 9 bases from J, the junction kept 6 bases outside the gene matches. The germline gives CDR1 MNHEY, CDR2 SVGEGT. DNA for the CDR3: TGTGCCAGCAGTTATTCGGACAGGGGCGCGCCCCAGCATTTT. Its protein product is CASSYSDRGAPQHF.

The chain uses TRBV7-9 and TRBJ1-2; D unclear. Germline CDR1 reads SEHNR; CDR2 reads FQNEAQ (reference sequence). Trimming stripped 4 bases from V and 4 bases from J, with 7 bases between. This CDR3 comprises 12 residues. The CDR3, as DNA: TGTGCCAGCAGCTCCGGTGGCTATGGCTACACCTTC. Its protein product is CASSSGGYGYTF. Looking up the rest from reference TRBV7-9 and TRBJ1-2 gives the full variable domain: DTGVSQNPRHKITKRGQNVTFRCDPISEHNRLYWYRQTLGQGPEFLTYFQNEAQLEKSRLLSDRFSAERPKGSFSTLEIQRTEQGDSAMYLCASSSGGYGYTFGSGTRLTVV.